The rows below give T cell receptor beta chains drawn from one sample of a study of regulatory T cells in long-lasting Graves disease. TCRdb used MiXCR to reprocess the multiplex PCR reads, holding one entry per CDR3 protein. The table records roughly 400,000 distinct CDR3 sequences, over 15% of them present only once. This sample also appeared in a second study, on T cells in Graves' hyperthyroidism and ophthalmopathy.

The sequencing used peripheral blood mononuclear cells (PBMCs), collected at new diagnosis, from a patient treated with antithyroid drugs. The receptors here all came from a young woman with Graves disease. Each CDR3 is given with its conserved first and last residue.

V gene: TRBV6-1; CDR3 protein: CASRVRGGVPSYEQYF
V gene: TRBV19; CDR3 protein: CASDAGGNQPQHF
V gene: TRBV3-1; CDR3 protein: CASSQGLGFGTEAFF
V gene: TRBV7-9; CDR3 protein: CASSWEQGVNTEAFF
V gene: TRBV2; CDR3 protein: CASRPGLAGGPKGGQYF
V gene: TRBV2; CDR3 protein: CASNQGGEKLFF
V gene: TRBV20-1; CDR3 protein: CSATTSGRAKETQYF
V gene: TRBV28; CDR3 protein: CASSVNTEAFF
V gene: TRBV2; CDR3 protein: CASSEVGKNYGYTF
V gene: TRBV12-3/TRBV12-4; CDR3 protein: CAIPLRTPGPKNEQFF
V gene: TRBV15; CDR3 protein: CATSRHGLAGVGGANVLTF
V gene: TRBV20-1; CDR3 protein: CSASEDRAGANVLTF
V gene: TRBV28; CDR3 protein: CASRSTGTGGYEQYF
V gene: TRBV24-1; CDR3 protein: CATMVIPPINQPQHF
V gene: TRBV28; CDR3 protein: CASSFGDLQTGELFF
V gene: TRBV28; CDR3 protein: CASSRNSGRAETQYF
V gene: TRBV3-1; CDR3 protein: CASSQKGANTEAFF
V gene: TRBV27; CDR3 protein: CASSLWGGQHRETQYF
V gene: TRBV2; CDR3 protein: CARGTGPYNEQYF
V gene: TRBV27; CDR3 protein: CASSKRLAGAASEQFF
V gene: TRBV28; CDR3 protein: CASSFAGYSNQPQHF
V gene: TRBV6-1; CDR3 protein: CASSQEGLANTGELFF
V gene: TRBV7-6; CDR3 protein: CASSLIANGDEQYF
V gene: TRBV2; CDR3 protein: CASRPGTGEADTQYF
V gene: TRBV5-4; CDR3 protein: CASSFIGFSHEQYF
V gene: TRBV14; CDR3 protein: CASSHTTSGSYTQYF
V gene: TRBV29-1; CDR3 protein: CSVAFGNTGELFF
V gene: TRBV12-3/TRBV12-4; CDR3 protein: CASSLFLRIGNEETQYF
V gene: TRBV3-1; CDR3 protein: CASSYTPGQGNNQPQHF
V gene: TRBV20-1; CDR3 protein: CSARDSRTPQETQYF
V gene: TRBV27; CDR3 protein: CASSSLAPGELFF
V gene: TRBV28; CDR3 protein: CASSLSPKDGYTF
V gene: TRBV10-3; CDR3 protein: CAISEGQGMSTEAFF
V gene: TRBV20-1; CDR3 protein: CSANTRGGETQYF
V gene: TRBV6-1; CDR3 protein: CASSDGAEAFF
V gene: TRBV11-2; CDR3 protein: CASRRQPQETQYF
V gene: TRBV15; CDR3 protein: CATRDGGRAPSGNTIYF
V gene: TRBV11-2; CDR3 protein: CASFAGVGSTDTQYF
V gene: TRBV4-2; CDR3 protein: CASSQDQGTSGYNEQFF
V gene: TRBV3-1; CDR3 protein: CASSHRGQGSGYTF
V gene: TRBV27; CDR3 protein: CASRPDLGNEQFF
V gene: TRBV30; CDR3 protein: CAWSGLSGDEQFF
V gene: TRBV7-9; CDR3 protein: CASSQPNQPQHF